This T cell receptor beta chain appears in the sequencing data of a study of blood T cells in healthy people across ages. Regarding this clonotype: Its cognate antigen is unknown.

This CDR3 region has 13 residues. The germline V gene encodes CDR1 SEHNR and CDR2 FQNEAQ (reference sequence). Trimming stripped 5 bases from V and 5 bases from J, with 12 bases between. Using a J-beta primer mix together with a sample-barcoded 5' primer, a second PCR was run for about 7 to 12 cycles. Through a template-switch adaptor with 12 random nucleotides, each cDNA molecule received a tag. MiXCR, run by TCRdb on the 5' RACE reads, gives a single entry per CDR3 protein. The sample shows about 1.7 million distinct CDR3 sequences, under 30% of them seen only once. Findings of the study overall: Estimated diversity that came from one million T cells was considered an underestimate. Unsorted PBMCs blocked a conclusive comparison of naive and antigen-experienced cells.

The gene calls are TRBV7-9 and TRBJ1-2; no clear D gene. The receptor's source is a woman aged 25 to 39 in good health. The sample was blood. In DNA, the CDR3 is TGTGCCAGCAGCCCGACTCTGGTGTATGGCTACACCTTC. Translated, it gives CASSPTLVYGYTF.